The 30 T cell receptor beta chains given below trace back to one sample, sequenced in a study of a mutant IDH1 vaccine in newly diagnosed glioma. These receptors' antigens are unknown. Time point described: week 5, during vaccination. It was 300 ug of mutant IDH1 20-mer peptide that made up each vaccine dose, given with topical imiquimod. Profiled with immunoSEQ multiplex PCR; TCRdb holds only in-frame clones, not every one. In the table there are about 83,000 clones, 91% of which are singletons. Sequenced material: PBMCs, taken from a glioma patient whose treatment included an IDH1 peptide vaccine. All receptors derive from a woman aged 45-65 years with glioma.

This rearrangement joins TRBV5-6 to TRBJ2-3; no firm D call. V shed 3 bases and J shed 2 bases, with 16 bases lying between them. The CDR3 is 16 residues long. Germline assignment: CDR1 SGHDT and CDR2 YYEEEE. The CDR3 DNA reads TGTGCCAGCAGCTCCATTGGGAAGCCCTACACAGATACGCAGTATTTT. Protein: CASSSIGKPYTDTQYF.

CDR3 DNA sequence: TGTGCCATCAGGAGCGGGAGCTCCTACAATGAGCAGTTCTTC. Its translation: CAIRSGSSYNEQFF. The J gene is TRBJ2-1, the V gene TRBV10-3, with 8 nucleotides matching TRBD2. Germline V gives CDR1 ENHRY, CDR2 SYGVKD. The CDR3 is 14 residues long. V lost 6 bases, J lost 0 bases, and 1 base stayed unmatched.

The rearrangement links TRBV29-1 to TRBJ2-5; TRBD1 might be the D (6 bases). V was cut by 1 base and J by 4 bases, with 16 bases left in between. Germline CDR1 and CDR2: SQVTM and ANQGSEA. This CDR3 is built from 15 residues. The CDR3 sequence is CSVEGHRVFGETQYF. In DNA form, the CDR3 reads TGCAGCGTTGAAGGCCACAGGGTTTTCGGAGAGACCCAGTACTTC.

The rearrangement links TRBV11-2 to TRBJ2-5; TRBD2 aligns across 7 bases. The DNA end is more similar to TRBJ2-7, so the J call may be wrong. CDR3 length equals 15 residues. In germline, CDR1 is SGHAT, CDR2 FQNNGV. The CDR3 DNA is TGTGCCAGCAGCTTAGGGTCGGCGGGGGATTACGAGCAGTACTTC. Translating it yields CASSLGSAGDYEQYF.

The chain uses TRBV28 and TRBJ2-7; 9 nucleotides line up with TRBD2. With V trimmed by 5 bases and J by 2 bases, 7 bases remained unmatched. Germline lookup yields CDR1 MDHEN and CDR2 SYDVKM. The CDR3 length is 15 residues. The CDR3 bases are TGTGCCAGCAGTCCTCTGGGCGGGAGGGCCTACGAGCAGTACTTC. This gives the protein CASSPLGGRAYEQYF.

This chain connects TRBV6-6 to TRBJ2-5; 12 bases fit TRBD2. The CDR3 contains 16 residues. Losses at the gene ends were 7 bases for V and 5 bases for J; bases not matched to a gene: 11. The germline V gene has CDR1 MNHNY and CDR2 SVGAGI (reference sequence). The CDR3 DNA reads TGTGCCAGCAAAAATCCCCTAGCGGGAGGGGGGGAGACCCAGTACTTC. As protein: CASKNPLAGGGETQYF.

The V gene is TRBV7-2, the J gene TRBJ1-1, with D uncertain. The CDR3 spans 14 residues. V was pared by 5 bases and J by 0 bases, with 10 bases between. From germline, CDR1 is SGHTA and CDR2 FQGNSA. CDR3 nucleotides: TGTGCCAGCAGCAGTCGACGCATGAACACTGAAGCTTTCTTT. Protein sequence: CASSSRRMNTEAFF.

The V call is TRBV19, the J call TRBJ2-2; D is possibly TRBD1 (5 bases). V lost 8 bases to trimming and J lost 0 bases, with 13 bases between them. This CDR3 is built from 15 residues. Germline V lookup: CDR1 LNHDA, CDR2 SQIVND (reference sequence). This chain's CDR3 is CASVGHRTNTGELFF. In DNA form, the CDR3 reads TGTGCCAGTGTTGGACACCGCACGAACACCGGGGAGCTGTTTTTT.

The count of this clone is one. The chain couples TRBV11-2 to TRBJ1-2; D possibly corresponds to TRBD1 (5 bases). From germline, CDR1 is SGHAT and CDR2 FQNNGV. This CDR3 is built from 13 residues. V was pared by 5 bases and J by 0 bases, with 7 bases between. DNA for the CDR3: TGTGCCAGCAGCGGGACTTCTAACTATGGCTACACCTTC. Translation gives CASSGTSNYGYTF.

This chain joins TRBV6-6 and TRBJ2-1, with 8 bases fitting TRBD2. This CDR3 region has 11 residues. V gave up 4 bases and J gave up 14 bases; unmatched junction bases: 4. Germline lookup yields CDR1 MNHNY and CDR2 SVGAGI (reference sequence). CDR3 protein: CASSSGTREFF. For the CDR3, the DNA is TGTGCCAGCAGTTCCGGGACTAGGGAGTTCTTC.

This clone came up a few times. This chain joins TRBV7-9 and TRBJ1-1; D is possibly TRBD1 (6 bases). The germline V gene has CDR1 SEHNR and CDR2 FQNEAQ (reference sequence). V was cut by 3 bases and J by 6 bases, with 8 bases left in between. The CDR3 covers 12 residues. As DNA, the CDR3 is TGTGCCAGCAGCTTGGGGGCGTCTGAAGCTTTCTTT. It yields the protein CASSLGASEAFF.

The V gene is TRBV4-1, the J gene TRBJ2-5, with a tentative D call TRBD2 (6 bases). CDR1 is MGHRA, CDR2 YSYEKL, per germline. This CDR3 comprises 14 residues. V lost 4 bases and J lost 1, with 10 bases in between. DNA of the CDR3: TGCGCCAGCAGCCTTGGGGGACTCCAAGAGACCCAGTACTTC. Its translation: CASSLGGLQETQYF.

The rearrangement uses TRBV2 and TRBJ1-4; TRBD1 matches 8 bases. V dropped 8 bases and J dropped 3; count of bases not matched to a gene: 5. Germline V gene data show CDR1 as SNHLY and CDR2 as FYNNEI. This CDR3 spans 14 amino acids. The CDR3 here is CASAWDRSNEKLFF. The DNA of the CDR3 is TGTGCCAGCGCTTGGGACAGGTCTAATGAAAAACTGTTTTTT.

The chain recombines TRBV11-3 with TRBJ2-3, with 7 bases matching TRBD2. CDR3 length: 16 residues. Per germline, CDR1 SGHNT and CDR2 YENEEA. Losses at the gene ends were 0 bases for V and 3 bases for J; bases not matched to a gene: 6. CDR3 bases: TGTGCCAGCAGCTTAGATAGCGGGCGGGGTACAGATACGCAGTATTTT. Translation gives CASSLDSGRGTDTQYF.

This chain uses TRBV6-6 with TRBJ2-7; no clear D. The CDR3 loop spans 15 amino acids. V shed 2 bases and J shed 4 bases, with 15 bases lying between them. The germline CDR1 and CDR2 sequences are MNHNY and SVGAGI (reference sequence). The CDR3 loop is CASSYRPFRGYEQYF. The CDR3 DNA sequence: TGTGCCAGCAGTTACCGACCCTTTCGTGGTTACGAGCAGTACTTC.

The chain couples TRBV19 to TRBJ2-7; D is possibly TRBD1 (7 bases). Trimming cost V 1 base and J 4 bases, with 17 bases left between them. The CDR3 is made up of 16 amino acids. Germline V gene lookup returns CDR1 LNHDA and CDR2 SQIVND (reference sequence). The CDR3 nucleotides are TGTGCCAGTAGTATAGGTGGAGGGGGCAGCACGTACGAGCAGTACTTC. Translation: CASSIGGGGSTYEQYF. The entire variable domain, with the rest obtained from reference TRBV19 and TRBJ2-7, is as follows: DGGITQSPKYLFRKEGQNVTLSCEQNLNHDAMYWYRQDPGQGLRLIYYSQIVNDFQKGDIAEGYSVSREKKESFPLTVTSAQKNPTAFYLCASSIGGGGSTYEQYFGPGTRLTVT.

The chain recombines TRBV9 with TRBJ2-3; 11 positions match TRBD2. Germline V gene data show CDR1 as SGDLS and CDR2 as YYNGEE. V gave up 0 bases and J gave up 1 base; unmatched junction bases: 7. The CDR3 has 18 amino acids. Written as DNA, the CDR3 is TGTGCCAGCAGCGTAGCGACTAGCGGGATAGGGGGCACAGATACGCAGTATTTT. It encodes CASSVATSGIGGTDTQYF.

This clone showed up just once. V and J are TRBV5-4 and TRBJ1-4, with a weak D call TRBD1 (5 bases). V was pared by 2 bases and J by 5 bases, with 10 bases between. This CDR3 spans 14 amino acids. The germline CDR1 and CDR2 sequences are SGHNT and YYREEE (reference sequence). The CDR3 DNA reads as TGTGCCAGCAGCTTCGGTCAGGGCAATGAAAAACTGTTTTTT. Encoded protein: CASSFGQGNEKLFF.

V gene TRBV9 combines with J gene TRBJ2-5, with 10 bases that match TRBD1. The trim removed 3 bases at V and 4 bases at J, leaving 3 bases unmatched. Germline values: CDR1 SGDLS, CDR2 YYNGEE. The length of the CDR3 is 14 residues. The CDR3 nucleotides are TGTGCCAGCAGCGAGACAGGGGGCGCAGAGACCCAGTACTTC. It is translated as CASSETGGAETQYF. The variable domain in full, completed from reference TRBV9 and TRBJ2-5, reads DSGVTQTPKHLITATGQRVTLRCSPRSGDLSVYWYQQSLDQGLQFLIQYYNGEERAKGNILERFSAQQFPDLHSELNLSSLELGDSALYFCASSETGGAETQYFGPGTRLLVL.

The CDR3 sequence is CASSPGTGNTGELFF. The CDR3 DNA reads TGTGCCAGCTCACCCGGGACAGGGAACACCGGGGAGCTGTTTTTT. This sequence joins TRBV18 and TRBJ2-2, with 8 bases fitting TRBD1. CDR3 length equals 15 residues. Germline CDR1 KGHSH, CDR2 LQKENI. After removal of 3 bases from V and 1 base from J, the junction contained 1 base not matched to a gene.

This clone appeared once. The rearrangement links TRBV7-8 to TRBJ1-1; no clear D. Germline V CDR1 and CDR2: SGHVS, FQNEAQ. The CDR3 totals 15 residues. V lost 3 bases and J lost 0, with 11 bases in between. The DNA for the CDR3 is TGTGCCAGCAGCTTGACCCAGCACATGAACACTGAAGCTTTCTTT. This codes for CASSLTQHMNTEAFF.

The chain uses TRBV7-9 and TRBJ1-2; 8 nucleotides line up with TRBD1. The germline CDR1 and CDR2 sequences are SEHNR and FQNEAQ (reference sequence). The CDR3 consists of 14 residues. Unmatched junction bases numbered 7, after V lost 5 bases and J lost 5 bases. Here the CDR3 reads CASSIGQGVYGYTF. The CDR3 nucleotides are TGTGCCAGCAGCATCGGACAGGGCGTGTATGGCTACACCTTC.

The chain is built from TRBV30 and TRBJ2-1; 8 bases are a match to TRBD2. The CDR3 spans 16 residues. Trimming at V came to 0 bases and at J to 5 bases, leaving 9 bases not matched to a gene. The germline gives CDR1 GTSNPN, CDR2 SVGIG (reference sequence). CDR3 in DNA: TGTGCCTGGAGTGTAAGTGGTGGAGCGGGAGACAATGAGCAGTTCTTC. Protein product: CAWSVSGGAGDNEQFF. Looking up the rest from reference TRBV30 and TRBJ2-1 gives the full variable domain: SQTIHQWPATLVQPVGSPLSLECTVEGTSNPNLYWYRQAAGRGLQLLFYSVGIGQISSEVPQNLSASRPQDRQFILSSKKLLLSDSGFYLCAWSVSGGAGDNEQFFGPGTRLTVL.

A single count supports this clone. J is TRBJ1-2 and V is TRBV11-2; D perhaps matches TRBD1 (6 bases). The CDR3 consists of 12 residues. Trimming stripped 6 bases from V and 4 bases from J, with 9 bases between. CDR1 is SGHAT, CDR2 FQNNGV, per germline. CDR3 in DNA: TGTGCCAGCAGTGTGGGGGCCTATGGCTACACCTTC. It specifies CASSVGAYGYTF.

The V gene is TRBV28, the J gene TRBJ1-2, with a tentative D call TRBD1 (5 bases). In germline, CDR1 is MDHEN, CDR2 SYDVKM. The germline V and J ends were trimmed by 2 bases and 6 bases, with 16 bases remaining between them. This CDR3 has 15 amino acids. The CDR3 protein is CASSLGGAEDNGYTF. In nucleotides, the CDR3 is TGTGCCAGCAGTTTAGGAGGGGCCGAGGATAATGGCTACACCTTC.

This chain links TRBV7-9 with TRBJ2-4, with D maybe TRBD1 (5 bases). The V gene's germline CDR1 is SEHNR and CDR2 FQNEAQ (reference sequence). Trimming removed 1 base from V and 10 bases from J, with 8 bases in between. CDR3 length: 12 amino acids. CDR3 nucleotide sequence: TGTGCCAGCAGCTTAGGACAGCTTATTCAGTACTTC. It specifies CASSLGQLIQYF.

This clone was counted only a few times. J is TRBJ2-1 and V is TRBV7-9; TRBD2 might be the D (6 bases). The germline V and J ends were trimmed by 3 bases and 5 bases, with 14 bases remaining between them. This CDR3 spans 15 amino acids. Per germline, CDR1 SEHNR and CDR2 FQNEAQ (reference sequence). As DNA, the CDR3 is TGTGCCAGCAGCTTTCGGGGGAGTGACCACAATGAGCAGTTCTTC. Encoded protein: CASSFRGSDHNEQFF.

This clone was found once. This chain joins TRBV5-6 and TRBJ1-4; D call uncertain. Looked up from germline, CDR1 is SGHDT and CDR2 is YYEEEE. The V end lost 3 bases, the J end lost 4 bases, and 16 bases lay between the germline ends. This CDR3 is built from 16 residues. The DNA for the CDR3 is TGTGCCAGCAGCTCATACGACGGGGTTAGTAATGAAAAACTGTTTTTT. This gives the protein CASSSYDGVSNEKLFF. The full variable domain, in which reference TRBV5-6 and TRBJ1-4 provide the parts outside the CDR3, is DAGVTQSPTHLIKTRGQQVTLRCSPKSGHDTVSWYQQALGQGPQFIFQYYEEEERQRGNFPDRFSGHQFPNYSSELNVNALLLGDSALYLCASSSYDGVSNEKLFFGSGTQLSVL.

Of note for this clone: Other DNA variants within this sample encode the same CDR3. The rearrangement joins TRBV28 to TRBJ2-1, with D possibly matching TRBD2 (6 bases). The CDR3 is made up of 15 amino acids. V gave up 2 bases and J gave up 0 bases, with 8 bases separating them. Germline values: CDR1 MDHEN, CDR2 SYDVKM. The CDR3 protein is CASSLGGSSYNEQFF. In DNA form, the CDR3 reads TGTGCCAGCAGTTTAGGGGGGAGCTCCTACAATGAGCAGTTCTTC.

The chain has TRBV2 and TRBJ2-1; D unresolved. The CDR3 totals 11 residues. V lost 8 bases, J lost 10 bases, and 12 bases lay in between. From germline, CDR1 is SNHLY and CDR2 FYNNEI. The CDR3 region is CASGNLMEQFF. The DNA for the CDR3 is TGTGCCAGCGGGAACCTCATGGAGCAGTTCTTC.